Below are 26 T cell receptor beta chains sequenced from a single sample in a study of blood T cell repertoires in COVID-19. Here immunoSEQ multiplex PCR was the method, and the copy in TCRdb shows in-frame clones only, minus some. In the table there are 300,000 to 450,000 clones, around 90% of which are singletons. The sample consisted of peripheral blood. The receptor source for this set is a woman aged 60-75 years with COVID-19, enrolled during active disease.

To note about this clone: Other DNA sequences in this sample translate to the same CDR3. The chain has TRBV6-5 and TRBJ1-3; 7 bases are shared with TRBD1. Germline loops: CDR1 MNHEY, CDR2 SVGAGI. The J segment lost 1 base and the V segment lost 5 bases, leaving 5 bases of the junction unmatched. CDR3 length: 15 residues. CDR3 amino acids: CASSPTGASGNTIYF. In DNA form, the CDR3 reads TGTGCCAGCAGTCCCACAGGGGCGTCTGGAAACACCATATATTTT.

Comment on this clone: This same CDR3 is encoded by further DNA sequences in the sample. The V call is TRBV4-1, the J call TRBJ2-5; no firm D call. The CDR3 runs 14 residues. V was cut by 0 bases and J by 0 bases, with 5 bases left in between. Germline V lookup: CDR1 MGHRA, CDR2 YSYEKL. The CDR3 is CASSQDSYQETQYF. The CDR3 bases are TGCGCCAGCAGCCAAGATTCCTACCAAGAGACCCAGTACTTC.

This clone occurred a few times. V gene TRBV24-1 combines with J gene TRBJ2-1; TRBD2 aligns across 9 bases. CDR1 and CDR2 (germline): KGHDR, SFDVKD. The CDR3 is made up of 13 amino acids. Losses at the gene ends were 9 bases for V and 7 bases for J; bases not matched to a gene: 6. Here the CDR3 reads CATAGGPRNEQFF. In nucleotides, the CDR3 is TGTGCCACCGCGGGGGGGCCGAGGAATGAGCAGTTCTTC.

This clone occurred a few times. This chain links TRBV7-9 with TRBJ1-1, with D unresolved. The germline V and J ends were trimmed by 5 bases and 6 bases, with 13 bases remaining between them. Germline assignment: CDR1 SEHNR and CDR2 FQNEAQ (reference sequence). This CDR3 has 13 amino acids. CDR3 residues: CASSPAGRPEAFF. CDR3 nucleotides: TGTGCCAGCAGCCCCGCCGGGAGACCTGAAGCTTTCTTT. The variable domain in full, completed from reference TRBV7-9 and TRBJ1-1, reads DTGVSQNPRHKITKRGQNVTFRCDPISEHNRLYWYRQTLGQGPEFLTYFQNEAQLEKSRLLSDRFSAERPKGSFSTLEIQRTEQGDSAMYLCASSPAGRPEAFFGQGTRLTVV.

The chain has TRBV5-1 and TRBJ1-4; no clear D. V lost 4 bases and J 4 bases, leaving 11 bases between the germline ends. CDR3 length equals 14 residues. Germline values: CDR1 SGHRS, CDR2 YFSETQ. This chain's CDR3 is CASSHPTVNEKLFF. CDR3 DNA sequence: TGCGCCAGCAGCCATCCCACGGTTAATGAAAAACTGTTTTTT.

The V and J genes are TRBV5-5 and TRBJ1-1; 9 nucleotides agree with TRBD1. CDR1 is SGHKS, CDR2 YYEKEE, per germline (reference sequence). The CDR3 consists of 15 residues. V trimming: 4 bases; J trimming: 2 bases; junction bases outside the gene matches: 6. The CDR3 protein is CASSTRTGVNTEAFF. Here the CDR3 DNA reads TGTGCCAGCAGCACGCGGACAGGGGTCAACACTGAAGCTTTCTTT.

This clone was counted once. V and J are TRBV6-5 and TRBJ2-1; 8 bases align to TRBD1. V shed 7 bases, J shed 1 base, and the junction held 6 bases outside the gene matches. CDR3 length: 15 residues. In germline, CDR1 is MNHEY, CDR2 SVGAGI. The CDR3 DNA reads TGTGCCAGCAAAGAGGACAGGGCATCCTACAATGAGCAGTTCTTC. This translates into CASKEDRASYNEQFF.

The chain couples TRBV11-1 to TRBJ1-3; D remains ambiguous. Germline assignment: CDR1 SGHAT and CDR2 FQDESV (reference sequence). Trimming removed 6 bases from V and 8 bases from J, with 11 bases in between. This CDR3 is built from 12 residues. In nucleotides, the CDR3 is TGTGCCAGCAGTCAAGATCGGGACACCATATATTTT. Protein: CASSQDRDTIYF.

This sequence joins TRBV9 and TRBJ2-5, with a tentative D call TRBD1 (7 bases). The CDR3 has 15 residues. Trimming stripped 3 bases from V and 3 bases from J, with 15 bases between. Germline lookup yields CDR1 SGDLS and CDR2 YYNGEE. CDR3 residues: CASSAAGQPEETQYF. The CDR3 coding sequence is TGTGCCAGCAGCGCGGCGGGACAGCCTGAAGAGACCCAGTACTTC.

This sequence joins TRBV4-1 and TRBJ2-7; 7 bases are a match to TRBD2. The V gene end was trimmed by 4 bases and the J gene end by 4 bases; junction bases not matched to a gene: 1. CDR3 length: 12 amino acids. Germline assignment: CDR1 MGHRA and CDR2 YSYEKL. Written as DNA, the CDR3 is TGCGCCAGCAGCCCCGGGGGGTACGAGCAGTACTTC. Translating gives CASSPGGYEQYF.

This clone came up once. The V call is TRBV6-1, the J call TRBJ1-1, with D tentatively TRBD1 (6 bases). Germline V gives CDR1 MNHNS, CDR2 SASEGT. CDR3 length: 15 residues. V was shortened by 1 base and J by 4 bases, with 13 bases between the two germline ends. The CDR3 region is CASSEEGVGGTEAFF. Written as DNA, the CDR3 is TGTGCCAGCAGTGAAGAGGGGGTGGGTGGCACTGAAGCTTTCTTT.

V and J are TRBV6-5 and TRBJ2-7; TRBD2 agrees at 12 bases. CDR1 and CDR2 from the germline V gene are MNHEY and SVGAGI. Germline trimming cut 6 bases from V and 2 bases from J; bases unmatched to any gene: 5. CDR3 length: 15 amino acids. The CDR3 nucleotides read TGTGCCAGCAGCCTGACTAGCGGGGGTACCTACGAGCAGTACTTC. Amino acid sequence: CASSLTSGGTYEQYF.

This clone appeared a single time. The sample contains more than one DNA sequence encoding this CDR3. The chain combines TRBV5-1 with TRBJ2-5; 15 bases are shared with TRBD2. CDR1 is SGHRS and CDR2 is YFSETQ in the germline V gene. This CDR3 comprises 15 residues. Germline trimming cut 4 bases from V and 5 bases from J; bases unmatched to any gene: 3. The CDR3 DNA sequence: TGCGCCAGCAGCAGCGGGACTAGCGGGGGGGAGACCCAGTACTTC. Protein: CASSSGTSGGETQYF.

The V call is TRBV25-1, the J call TRBJ1-6, with TRBD1 identical over 10 bases. V lost 5 bases, J lost 9 bases, and 7 bases stayed unmatched. Looked up from germline, CDR1 is MGHDK and CDR2 is SYGVNS. The CDR3 extends over 15 amino acids. In nucleotides, the CDR3 is TGTGCCAGCAGTCAGTACCGGGACAGGGGTTCACCCCTCCACTTT. This sequence encodes CASSQYRDRGSPLHF.

The chain links TRBV5-1 to TRBJ1-3; D not resolved. This CDR3 has 15 amino acids. Germline CDR1 SGHRS, CDR2 YFSETQ. With 4 bases removed from V and 0 bases from J, the gap between germline ends came to 11 bases. This CDR3 is CASSPAGSSGNTIYF. The CDR3 DNA reads TGCGCCAGCAGCCCAGCGGGGTCCTCTGGAAACACCATATATTTT.

The chain employs TRBV2 and TRBJ1-6, with TRBD1 matching 7 bases. With 4 bases clipped from V and 9 bases from J, the junction kept 9 bases outside the gene matches. The CDR3 is 15 residues long. Per the germline V gene, CDR1 is SNHLY and CDR2 is FYNNEI. The CDR3 reads CASSGVQGESSPLHF. The CDR3, as DNA: TGTGCCAGCAGTGGGGTGCAGGGGGAGAGTTCACCCCTCCACTTT.

The table lists this clone with a few counts. The rearrangement uses TRBV5-4 and TRBJ1-6; TRBD1 matches 7 bases. Per germline, CDR1 SGHNT and CDR2 YYREEE (reference sequence). V lost 3 bases, J lost 3 bases, and 3 bases stayed unmatched. The CDR3 runs 15 residues. The CDR3 loop is CASSSGQNYNSPLHF. The CDR3 DNA reads TGTGCCAGCAGCTCGGGACAGAACTATAATTCACCCCTCCACTTT. The complete variable domain, with remaining parts taken from reference TRBV5-4 and TRBJ1-6, reads ETGVTQSPTHLIKTRGQQVTLRCSSQSGHNTVSWYQQALGQGPQFIFQYYREEENGRGNFPPRFSGLQFPNYSSELNVNALELDDSALYLCASSSGQNYNSPLHFGNGTRLTVT.

This clone was found once. The genes are TRBV5-6 and TRBJ2-1; TRBD2 agrees at 7 bases. The CDR3 is 14 residues long. Germline trimming cut 4 bases from V and 5 bases from J; bases unmatched to any gene: 6. Germline values: CDR1 SGHDT, CDR2 YYEEEE. This chain's CDR3 is CASSKTSVHNEQFF. CDR3 sequence (DNA): TGTGCCAGCAGCAAAACTAGCGTTCACAATGAGCAGTTCTTC.

The V and J genes are TRBV28 and TRBJ2-7, with 8 bases matching TRBD1. Trimming took 5 bases from V and 4 from J; bases not matched to a gene: 7. The CDR3 contains 14 residues. Per germline, CDR1 MDHEN and CDR2 SYDVKM. CDR3 in DNA: TGTGCCAGCAGTAGCCAGGGGGCGGGTTACGAGCAGTACTTC. Amino acids: CASSSQGAGYEQYF. The entire variable domain, with the rest obtained from reference TRBV28 and TRBJ2-7, is as follows: DVKVTQSSRYLVKRTGEKVFLECVQDMDHENMFWYRQDPGLGLRLIYFSYDVKMKEKGDIPEGYSVSREKKERFSLILESASTNQTSMYLCASSSQGAGYEQYFGPGTRLTVT.

This chain connects TRBV5-1 to TRBJ2-2; D unresolved. CDR1 and CDR2 (germline): SGHRS, YFSETQ. The CDR3 runs 14 residues. The germline V and J ends were trimmed by 3 bases and 3 bases, with 9 bases remaining between them. CDR3 nucleotides: TGCGCCAGCAGCTCCTCTTCGGACACCGGGGAGCTGTTTTTT. It specifies CASSSSSDTGELFF.

J is TRBJ2-1 and V is TRBV19; tentative D call: TRBD2 (5 bases). The CDR3 spans 17 residues. Germline V lookup: CDR1 LNHDA, CDR2 SQIVND (reference sequence). The V and J ends lost 0 bases and 0 bases respectively, with 12 bases between them. DNA for the CDR3: TGTGCCAGTAGTATAGAATGGAGGCCCCGCTCCTACAATGAGCAGTTCTTC. Translating it yields CASSIEWRPRSYNEQFF.

The J gene is TRBJ1-2, the V gene TRBV18; unclear D gene. Germline values: CDR1 KGHSH, CDR2 LQKENI. This CDR3 is built from 14 residues. Deletions cut 6 bases from V and 4 bases from J, with 15 bases between. CDR3 sequence reads: CASSLVAVVYGYTF. The CDR3 DNA reads TGTGCCAGCTCGCTTGTAGCAGTGGTCTATGGCTACACCTTC. The variable domain in full, completed from reference TRBV18 and TRBJ1-2, reads NAGVMQNPRHLVRRRGQEARLRCSPMKGHSHVYWYRQLPEEGLKFMVYLQKENIIDESGMPKERFSAEFPKEGPSILRIQQVVRGDSAAYFCASSLVAVVYGYTFGSGTRLTVV.

This clone was counted a single time. The chain is built from TRBV2 and TRBJ1-3, with no clear D. Germline CDR1 SNHLY, CDR2 FYNNEI. V shed 7 bases and J shed 1 base, with 8 bases lying between them. This CDR3 spans 13 amino acids. CDR3 sequence reads: CASKRESGNTIYF. The CDR3 coding sequence is TGTGCCAGCAAGAGGGAATCTGGAAACACCATATATTTT.

The chain recombines TRBV4-1 with TRBJ2-1, with 8 bases fitting TRBD1. The CDR3 runs 18 residues. Trimming took 0 bases from V and 3 from J; bases not matched to a gene: 10. Germline values: CDR1 MGHRA, CDR2 YSYEKL. The CDR3 is CASSQDGGQGAIYNEQFF. CDR3 nucleotide sequence: TGCGCCAGCAGCCAAGATGGCGGCCAGGGGGCAATCTACAATGAGCAGTTCTTC.

This chain uses TRBV11-2 with TRBJ1-2, with D tentatively TRBD1 (5 bases). Germline V CDR1 and CDR2: SGHAT, FQNNGV. The length of the CDR3 is 12 residues. V dropped 5 bases and J dropped 4 bases, with 8 bases sitting between them. CDR3 in DNA: TGTGCCAGCAGCCGGGGGGTCTATGGCTACACCTTC. It is translated as CASSRGVYGYTF.

This rearrangement joins TRBV10-3 to TRBJ2-5; D is unresolved. Trimming pared 2 bases from V and 5 bases from J, leaving 6 bases between. CDR3 size: 12 residues. Germline V gives CDR1 ENHRY, CDR2 SYGVKD. CDR3 bases: TGTGCCATCAGTGAGGCTCGGGAGACCCAGTACTTC. It specifies CAISEARETQYF.